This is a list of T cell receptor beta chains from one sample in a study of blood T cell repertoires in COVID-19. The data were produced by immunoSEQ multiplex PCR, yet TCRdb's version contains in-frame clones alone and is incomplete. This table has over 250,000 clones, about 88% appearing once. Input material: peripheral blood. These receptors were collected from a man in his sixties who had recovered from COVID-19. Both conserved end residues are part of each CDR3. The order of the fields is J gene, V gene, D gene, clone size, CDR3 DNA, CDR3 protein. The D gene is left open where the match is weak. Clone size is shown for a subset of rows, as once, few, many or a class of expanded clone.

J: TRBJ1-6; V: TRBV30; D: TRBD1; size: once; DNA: TGTGCCTGGAGTCTCGACAGGGGTAATTCACCCCTCCACTTT; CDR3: CAWSLDRGNSPLHF
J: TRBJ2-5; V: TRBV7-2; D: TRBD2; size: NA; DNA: TGTGCCAGCAGCTATAGCGGGCGCCAAGAGACCCAGTACTTC; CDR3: CASSYSGRQETQYF
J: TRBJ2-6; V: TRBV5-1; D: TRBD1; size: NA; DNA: TGCGCCAGCAGCTTGGCCACAGGGGGCGGGAGCGGGGCCAACGTCCTGACTTTC; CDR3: CASSLATGGGSGANVLTF
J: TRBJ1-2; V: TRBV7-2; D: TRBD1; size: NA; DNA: TGTGCCAGCAGGGGACAGGGACCAGATGGCTACACCTTC; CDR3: CASRGQGPDGYTF
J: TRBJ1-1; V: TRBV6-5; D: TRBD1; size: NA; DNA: TGTGCCAGCAGCCGGACAGGGGGAGTGAACACTGAAGCTTTCTTT; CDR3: CASSRTGGVNTEAFF
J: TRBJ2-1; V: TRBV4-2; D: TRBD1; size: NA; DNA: TGTGCCAGCAGCCAAGAGTTCGTTGTGGTGACAGGGCGGTACAATGAGCAGTTCTTC; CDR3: CASSQEFVVVTGRYNEQFF
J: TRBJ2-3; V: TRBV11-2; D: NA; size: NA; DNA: TGTGCCAGCAGTCCAGGGGACATCCCTTGGGCAGATACGCAGTATTTT; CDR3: CASSPGDIPWADTQYF
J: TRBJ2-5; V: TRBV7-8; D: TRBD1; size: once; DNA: TGTGCCAGCAGCTTAGGCGGGACAGGGGGGAACCAAGAGACCCAGTACTTC; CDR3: CASSLGGTGGNQETQYF
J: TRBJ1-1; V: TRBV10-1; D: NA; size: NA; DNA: TGCGCCAGCAGTGCCAGACAGATTCCAGGAGAGACTGAAGCTTTCTTT; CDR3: CASSARQIPGETEAFF
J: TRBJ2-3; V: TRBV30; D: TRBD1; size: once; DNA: TGTGCCTGGAGCGAGATACTGGGACAGGGGCGCACAGATACGCAGTATTTT; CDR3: CAWSEILGQGRTDTQYF
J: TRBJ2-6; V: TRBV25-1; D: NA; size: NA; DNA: TGTGCCAGCAGTTTCAACAGGGATTCTGGGGCCAACGTCCTGACTTTC; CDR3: CASSFNRDSGANVLTF
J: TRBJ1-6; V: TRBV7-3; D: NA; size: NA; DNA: TGTGCCAGCAGCCCAGGGGTGAATTCACCCCTCCACTTT; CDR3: CASSPGVNSPLHF
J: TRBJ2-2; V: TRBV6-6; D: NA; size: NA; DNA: TGTGCCAGCAGACGACCGAGGGATATTAAACGGACTGCTGGGCCCACCGGGGAGCTGTTTTTT; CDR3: CASRRPRDIKRTAGPTGELFF
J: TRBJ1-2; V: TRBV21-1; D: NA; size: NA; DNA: TGTGCCAGCAGCAAGTTCGACACGACTAACTATGGCTACACCTTC; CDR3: CASSKFDTTNYGYTF
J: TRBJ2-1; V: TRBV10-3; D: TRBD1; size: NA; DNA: TGTGCCATCAAAGGGACAGGCTACAATGAGCAGTTCTTC; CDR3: CAIKGTGYNEQFF
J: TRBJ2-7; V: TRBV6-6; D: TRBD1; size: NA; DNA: TGTGCCAGCAGTTACACAAACAGGGGCAGAAAGGACGAGCAGTACTTC; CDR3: CASSYTNRGRKDEQYF
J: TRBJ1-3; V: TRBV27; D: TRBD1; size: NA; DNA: TGTGCCAGCAGTTCAGCCCCTACAGGGGGTGGAAACACCATATATTTT; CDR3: CASSSAPTGGGNTIYF
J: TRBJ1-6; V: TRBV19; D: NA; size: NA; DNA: TGTGCCAGTAGTCCCCAGGTCGTTAATTCACCCCTCCACTTT; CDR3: CASSPQVVNSPLHF
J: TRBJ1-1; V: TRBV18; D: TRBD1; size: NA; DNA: TGTGCCAGCTCTCAAGGGACAGGGGATATGAACACTGAAGCTTTCTTT; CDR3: CASSQGTGDMNTEAFF
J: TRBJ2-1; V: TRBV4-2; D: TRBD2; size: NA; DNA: TGTGCCAGCAGCCGGGAGACTAGCGGGGTCCCCAATGAGCAGTTCTTC; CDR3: CASSRETSGVPNEQFF
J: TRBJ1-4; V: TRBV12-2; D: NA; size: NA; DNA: TGTGCAAGTCGGAAAGACAGGCAACTGTTTTTT; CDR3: CASRKDRQLFF
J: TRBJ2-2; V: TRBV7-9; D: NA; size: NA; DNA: TGTGCCAGCAGCTTAGGAGGGCAGGACCACACCGGGGAGCTGTTTTTT; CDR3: CASSLGGQDHTGELFF
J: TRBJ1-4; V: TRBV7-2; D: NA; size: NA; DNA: TGTGCCAGCAGCGCCCCCTTGGGGAGGGCGGAGGGTGAAAAACTGTTTTTT; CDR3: CASSAPLGRAEGEKLFF
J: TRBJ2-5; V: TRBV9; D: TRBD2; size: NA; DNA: TGTGCCAGCAGCGTAGGCCTAGCGGGGGGGGAGACCCAGTACTTC; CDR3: CASSVGLAGGETQYF
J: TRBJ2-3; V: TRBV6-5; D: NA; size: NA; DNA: TGTGCCAGCAGCACCTTCAGTCCAGATACGCAGTATTTT; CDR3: CASSTFSPDTQYF
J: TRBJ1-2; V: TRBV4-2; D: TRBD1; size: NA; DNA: TGTGCCAGCAGCCAAGGACAGGGGGCGGGCGGCTACACCTTC; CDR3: CASSQGQGAGGYTF
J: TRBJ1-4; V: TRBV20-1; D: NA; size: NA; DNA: TGCAGTCAGGGTTTCGGTGAAAAACTGTTTTTT; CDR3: CSQGFGEKLFF
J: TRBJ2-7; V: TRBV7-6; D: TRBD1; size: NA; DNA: TGTGCCAGCAGCTCCCTCGGGGGACAGGGTGATTACGAGCAGTACTTC; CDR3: CASSSLGGQGDYEQYF
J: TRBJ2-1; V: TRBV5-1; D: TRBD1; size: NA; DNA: TGCGCCAGCAGCTTTGGGACAGGGTCAGGCAATGAGCAGTTCTTC; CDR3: CASSFGTGSGNEQFF
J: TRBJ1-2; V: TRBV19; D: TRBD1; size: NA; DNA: TGTGCCAGTAGAGCCCTGGACAGGGTAACCCCCTATGGCTACACCTTC; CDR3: CASRALDRVTPYGYTF
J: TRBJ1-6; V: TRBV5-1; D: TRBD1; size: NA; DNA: TGCGCCAGCAGCTTGCGGACAGGGAATAATTCACCCCTCCACTTT; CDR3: CASSLRTGNNSPLHF
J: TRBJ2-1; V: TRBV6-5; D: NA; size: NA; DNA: TGTGCCAGCAGCGGTTATAGCGGAAACAATGAGCAGTTCTTC; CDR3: CASSGYSGNNEQFF
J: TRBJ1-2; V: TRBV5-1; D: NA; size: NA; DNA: TGCGCCAGCAGCTTATACGGGTCTAACTATGGCTACACCTTC; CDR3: CASSLYGSNYGYTF
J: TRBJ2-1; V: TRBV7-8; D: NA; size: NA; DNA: TGTGCCAGCAGCTCACCATCCCAGGGCTACAATGAGCAGTTCTTC; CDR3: CASSSPSQGYNEQFF
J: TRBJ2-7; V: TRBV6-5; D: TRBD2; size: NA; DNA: TGTGCCAGCAGGCTTAGCGGGGGGGCTTACGAGCAGTACTTC; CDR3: CASRLSGGAYEQYF
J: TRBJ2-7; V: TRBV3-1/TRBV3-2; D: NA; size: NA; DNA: TGTGCCAGCAGCCAAGGGACAGCCTACGAGCAGTACTTC; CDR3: CASSQGTAYEQYF
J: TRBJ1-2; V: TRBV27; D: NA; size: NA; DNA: TGTGCCAGCAGTTCCGGACAGCGGCGGGTGGATGGCTACACCTTC; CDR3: CASSSGQRRVDGYTF
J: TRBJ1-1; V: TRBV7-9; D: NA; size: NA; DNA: TGTGCCAGCAGCTCCCGAGGCGGCCGGGGCACTGAAGCTTTCTTT; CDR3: CASSSRGGRGTEAFF
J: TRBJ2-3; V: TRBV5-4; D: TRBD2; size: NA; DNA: TGTGCCAGCACCCTGGGAGGGTACACAGATACGCAGTATTTT; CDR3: CASTLGGYTDTQYF
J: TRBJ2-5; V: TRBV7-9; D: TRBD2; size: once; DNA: TGTGCCAGCAGCTTAGCGCTGAGACTAGCGGGGAAGGACGGAGAGACCCAGTACTTC; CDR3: CASSLALRLAGKDGETQYF
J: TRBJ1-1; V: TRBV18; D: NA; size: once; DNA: TGTGCCAGCTCCCCAGGCAGGGGCGCTAATGAAGCTTTCTTT; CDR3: CASSPGRGANEAFF